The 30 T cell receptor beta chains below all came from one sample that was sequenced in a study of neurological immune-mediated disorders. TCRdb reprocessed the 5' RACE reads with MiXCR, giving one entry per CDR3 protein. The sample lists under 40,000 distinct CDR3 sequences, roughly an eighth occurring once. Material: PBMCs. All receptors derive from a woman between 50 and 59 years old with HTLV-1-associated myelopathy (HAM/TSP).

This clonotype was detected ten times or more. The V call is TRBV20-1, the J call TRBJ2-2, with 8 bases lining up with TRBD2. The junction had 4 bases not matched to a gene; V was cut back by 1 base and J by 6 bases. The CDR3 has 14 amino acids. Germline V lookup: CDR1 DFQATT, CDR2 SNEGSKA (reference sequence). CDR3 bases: TGCAGTGCTAGAGTCGGGGGGGCCGCCGGGGAGCTGTTTTTT. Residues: CSARVGGAAGELFF.

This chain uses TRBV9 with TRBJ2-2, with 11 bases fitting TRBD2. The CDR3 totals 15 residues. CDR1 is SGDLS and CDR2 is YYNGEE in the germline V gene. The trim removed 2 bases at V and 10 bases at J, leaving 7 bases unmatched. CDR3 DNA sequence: TGTGCCAGCAGCGTTGGGACTAGCGGTTACACGGAGCTGTTTTTT. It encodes CASSVGTSGYTELFF.

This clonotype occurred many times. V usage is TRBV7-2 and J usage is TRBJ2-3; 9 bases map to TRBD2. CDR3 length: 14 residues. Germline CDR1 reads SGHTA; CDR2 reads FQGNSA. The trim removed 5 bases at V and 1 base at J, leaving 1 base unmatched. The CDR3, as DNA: TGTGCCAGCAGCGCTAGCGGGGGCACAGATACGCAGTATTTT. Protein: CASSASGGTDTQYF.

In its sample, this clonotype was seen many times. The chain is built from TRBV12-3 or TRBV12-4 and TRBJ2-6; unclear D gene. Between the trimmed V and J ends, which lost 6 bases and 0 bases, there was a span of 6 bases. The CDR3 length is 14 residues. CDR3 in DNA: TGTGCCAGCAGAGAGAGCTCTGGGGCCAACGTCCTGACTTTC. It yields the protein CASRESSGANVLTF.

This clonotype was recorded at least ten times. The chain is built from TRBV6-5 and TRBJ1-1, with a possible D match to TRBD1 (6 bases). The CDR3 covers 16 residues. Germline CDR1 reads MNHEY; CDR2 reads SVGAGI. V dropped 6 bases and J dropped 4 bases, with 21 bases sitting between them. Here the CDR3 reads CASSRQGFGGSTEAFF. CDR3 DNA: TGTGCCAGCAGCCGGCAGGGGTTCGGGGGTAGCACTGAAGCTTTCTTT.

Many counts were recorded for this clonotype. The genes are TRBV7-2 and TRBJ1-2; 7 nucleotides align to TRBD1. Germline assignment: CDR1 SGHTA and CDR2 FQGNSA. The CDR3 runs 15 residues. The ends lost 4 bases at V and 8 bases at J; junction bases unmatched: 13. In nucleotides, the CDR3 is TGTGCCAGCAGCTACGCCGAAGGGGGCTCACGGGGCTACACCTTC. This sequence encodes CASSYAEGGSRGYTF. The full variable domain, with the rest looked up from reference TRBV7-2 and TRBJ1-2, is GAGVSQSPSNKVTEKGKDVELRCDPISGHTALYWYRQSLGQGLEFLIYFQGNSAPDKSGLPSDRFSAERTGGSVSTLTIQRTQQEDSAVYLCASSYAEGGSRGYTFGSGTRLTVV.

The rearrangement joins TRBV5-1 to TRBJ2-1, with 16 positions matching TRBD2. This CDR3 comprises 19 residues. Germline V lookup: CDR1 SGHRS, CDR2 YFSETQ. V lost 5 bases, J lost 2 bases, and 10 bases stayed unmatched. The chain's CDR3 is CASSRAGTSGGGTYNEQFF. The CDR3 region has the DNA TGCGCCAGCAGTCGAGCCGGGACTAGCGGGGGGGGGACCTACAATGAGCAGTTCTTC.

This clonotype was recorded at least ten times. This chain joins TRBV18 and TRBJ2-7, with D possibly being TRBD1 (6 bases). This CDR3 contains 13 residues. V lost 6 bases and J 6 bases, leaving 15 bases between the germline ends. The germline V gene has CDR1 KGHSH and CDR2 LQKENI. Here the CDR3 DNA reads TGTGCCAGCTCGCCTAACAGGGATTCCGAGCAGTACTTC. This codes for CASSPNRDSEQYF.

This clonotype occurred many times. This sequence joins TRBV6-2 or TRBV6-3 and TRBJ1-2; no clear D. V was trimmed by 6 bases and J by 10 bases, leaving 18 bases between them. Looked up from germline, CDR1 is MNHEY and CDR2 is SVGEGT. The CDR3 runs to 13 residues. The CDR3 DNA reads TGTGCCAGCAGAAGTTCCTCCGGGTTTACCTACACCTTC. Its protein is CASRSSSGFTYTF.

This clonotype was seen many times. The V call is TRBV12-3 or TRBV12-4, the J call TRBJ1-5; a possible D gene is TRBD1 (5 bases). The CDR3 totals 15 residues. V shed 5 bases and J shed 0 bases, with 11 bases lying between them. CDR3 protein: CASSRDGLSNQPQHF. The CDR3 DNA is TGTGCCAGCAGTCGGGACGGACTTAGCAATCAGCCCCAGCATTTT.

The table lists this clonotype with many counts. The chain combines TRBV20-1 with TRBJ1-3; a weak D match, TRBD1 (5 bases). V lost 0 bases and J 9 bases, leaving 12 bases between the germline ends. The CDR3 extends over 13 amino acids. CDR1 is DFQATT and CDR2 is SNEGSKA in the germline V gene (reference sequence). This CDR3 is CSARDPMGGTIYF. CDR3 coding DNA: TGCAGTGCTAGAGATCCCATGGGGGGCACCATATATTTT.

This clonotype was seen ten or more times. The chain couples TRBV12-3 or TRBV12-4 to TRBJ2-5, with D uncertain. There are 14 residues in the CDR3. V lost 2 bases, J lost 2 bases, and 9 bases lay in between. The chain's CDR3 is CASSLKDIQETQYF. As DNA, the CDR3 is TGTGCCAGCAGTTTAAAAGACATACAAGAGACCCAGTACTTC.

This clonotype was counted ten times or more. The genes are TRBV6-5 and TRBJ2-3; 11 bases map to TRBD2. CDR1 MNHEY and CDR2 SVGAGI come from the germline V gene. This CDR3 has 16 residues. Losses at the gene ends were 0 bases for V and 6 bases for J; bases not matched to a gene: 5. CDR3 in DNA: TGTGCCAGCAGTTACTCCGTAGCGGGGGGGCCGGATACGCAGTATTTT. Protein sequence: CASSYSVAGGPDTQYF.

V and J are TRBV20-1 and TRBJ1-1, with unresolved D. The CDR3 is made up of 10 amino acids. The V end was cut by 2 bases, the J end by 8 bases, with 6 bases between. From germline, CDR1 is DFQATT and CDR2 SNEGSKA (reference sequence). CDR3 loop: CSARREEAFF. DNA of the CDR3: TGCAGTGCTAGACGGGAGGAAGCTTTCTTT.

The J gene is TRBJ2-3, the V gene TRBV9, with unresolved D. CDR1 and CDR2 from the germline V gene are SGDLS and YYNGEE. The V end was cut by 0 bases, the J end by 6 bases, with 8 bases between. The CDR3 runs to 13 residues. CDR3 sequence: CASSVALSDTQYF. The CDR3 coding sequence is TGTGCCAGCAGCGTAGCGCTTTCGGATACGCAGTATTTT.

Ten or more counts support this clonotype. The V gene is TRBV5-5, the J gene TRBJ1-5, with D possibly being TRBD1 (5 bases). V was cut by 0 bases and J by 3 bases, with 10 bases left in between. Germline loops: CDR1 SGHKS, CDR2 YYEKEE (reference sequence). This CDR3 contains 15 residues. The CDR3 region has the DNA TGTGCCAGCAGCTTGGAAGCAGGGATCAATCAGCCCCAGCATTTT. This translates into CASSLEAGINQPQHF.

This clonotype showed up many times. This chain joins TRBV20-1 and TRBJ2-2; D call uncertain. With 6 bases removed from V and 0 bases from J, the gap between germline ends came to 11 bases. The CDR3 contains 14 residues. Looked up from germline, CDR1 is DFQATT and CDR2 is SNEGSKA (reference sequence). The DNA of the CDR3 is TGCAGTGCCGCGAAGGAATCGAACACCGGGGAGCTGTTTTTT. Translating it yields CSAAKESNTGELFF.

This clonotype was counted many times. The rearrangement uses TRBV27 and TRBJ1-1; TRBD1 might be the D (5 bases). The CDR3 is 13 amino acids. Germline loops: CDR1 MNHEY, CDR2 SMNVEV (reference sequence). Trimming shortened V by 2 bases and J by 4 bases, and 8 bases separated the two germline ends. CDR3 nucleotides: TGTGCCAGCAGTTTACGGGGGAGCACTGAAGCTTTCTTT. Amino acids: CASSLRGSTEAFF.

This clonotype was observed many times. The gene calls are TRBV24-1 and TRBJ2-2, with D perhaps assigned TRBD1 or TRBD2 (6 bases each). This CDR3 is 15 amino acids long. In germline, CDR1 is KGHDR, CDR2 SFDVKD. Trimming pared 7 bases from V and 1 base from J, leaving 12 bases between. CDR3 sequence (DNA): TGTGCCACCAGGGGGGGCCCAATGAACACCGGGGAGCTGTTTTTT. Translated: CATRGGPMNTGELFF.

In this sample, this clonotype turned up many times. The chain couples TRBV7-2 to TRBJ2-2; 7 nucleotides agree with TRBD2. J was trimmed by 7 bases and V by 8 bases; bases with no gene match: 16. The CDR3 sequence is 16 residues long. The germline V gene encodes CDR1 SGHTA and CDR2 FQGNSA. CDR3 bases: TGTGCCAGCGCCCGGCACCCCGGTCCGGGAGGCGGGGAGCTGTTTTTT. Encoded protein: CASARHPGPGGGELFF.

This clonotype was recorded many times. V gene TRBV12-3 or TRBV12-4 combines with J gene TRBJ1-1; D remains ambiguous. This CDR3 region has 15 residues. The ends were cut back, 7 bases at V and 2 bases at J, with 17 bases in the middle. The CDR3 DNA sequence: TGTGCCAGCACCAGCCGCGCGGGAGTTAACACTGAAGCTTTCTTT. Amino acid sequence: CASTSRAGVNTEAFF.

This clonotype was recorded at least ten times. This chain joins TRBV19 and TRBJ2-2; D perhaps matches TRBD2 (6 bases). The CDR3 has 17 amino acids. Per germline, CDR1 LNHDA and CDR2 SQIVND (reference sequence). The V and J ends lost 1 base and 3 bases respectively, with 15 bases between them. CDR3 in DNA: TGTGCCAGTAGTATAGTAAGGGGACTGGGATACACCGGGGAGCTGTTTTTT. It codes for CASSIVRGLGYTGELFF.

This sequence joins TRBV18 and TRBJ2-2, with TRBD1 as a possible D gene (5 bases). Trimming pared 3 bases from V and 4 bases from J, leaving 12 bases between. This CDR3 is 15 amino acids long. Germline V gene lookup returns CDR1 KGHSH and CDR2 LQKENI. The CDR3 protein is CASSPIGHPTGELFF. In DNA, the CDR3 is TGTGCCAGCTCACCTATTGGACACCCCACCGGGGAGCTGTTTTTT. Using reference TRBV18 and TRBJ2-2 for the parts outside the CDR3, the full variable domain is NAGVMQNPRHLVRRRGQEARLRCSPMKGHSHVYWYRQLPEEGLKFMVYLQKENIIDESGMPKERFSAEFPKEGPSILRIQQVVRGDSAAYFCASSPIGHPTGELFFGEGSRLTVL.

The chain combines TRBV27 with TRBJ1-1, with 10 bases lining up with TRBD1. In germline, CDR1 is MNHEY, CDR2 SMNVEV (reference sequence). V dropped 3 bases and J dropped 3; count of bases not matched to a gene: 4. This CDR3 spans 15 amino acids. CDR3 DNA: TGTGCCAGCAGTTTCCGGGGACAGGGGTACACTGAAGCTTTCTTT. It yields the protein CASSFRGQGYTEAFF.

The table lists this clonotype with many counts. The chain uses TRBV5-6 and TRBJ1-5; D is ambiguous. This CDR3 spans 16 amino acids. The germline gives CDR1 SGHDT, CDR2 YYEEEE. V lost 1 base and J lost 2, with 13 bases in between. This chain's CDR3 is CASSLSGLSGNQPQHF. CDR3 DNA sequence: TGTGCCAGCAGCTTGTCGGGTCTCTCGGGCAATCAGCCCCAGCATTTT.

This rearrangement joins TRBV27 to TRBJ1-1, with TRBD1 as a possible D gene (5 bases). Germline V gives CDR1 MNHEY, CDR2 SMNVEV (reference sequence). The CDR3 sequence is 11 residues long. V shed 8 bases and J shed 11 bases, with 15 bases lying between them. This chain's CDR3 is CASALGGRAFF. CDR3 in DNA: TGTGCCAGCGCCCTGGGGGGTAGGGCTTTCTTT.

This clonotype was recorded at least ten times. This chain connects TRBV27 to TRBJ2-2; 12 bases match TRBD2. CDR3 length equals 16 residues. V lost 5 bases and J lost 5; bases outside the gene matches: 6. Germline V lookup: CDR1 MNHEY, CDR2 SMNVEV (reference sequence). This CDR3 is CASSQTSGGDTGELFF. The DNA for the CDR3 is TGTGCCAGCAGTCAGACTAGCGGGGGTGATACCGGGGAGCTGTTTTTT.

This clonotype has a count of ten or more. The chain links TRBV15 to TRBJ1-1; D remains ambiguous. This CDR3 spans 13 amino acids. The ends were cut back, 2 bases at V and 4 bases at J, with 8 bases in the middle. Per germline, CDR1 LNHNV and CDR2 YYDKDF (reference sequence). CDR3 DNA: TGTGCCACCAGCAGAAGCACACTCACTGAAGCTTTCTTT. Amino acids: CATSRSTLTEAFF.

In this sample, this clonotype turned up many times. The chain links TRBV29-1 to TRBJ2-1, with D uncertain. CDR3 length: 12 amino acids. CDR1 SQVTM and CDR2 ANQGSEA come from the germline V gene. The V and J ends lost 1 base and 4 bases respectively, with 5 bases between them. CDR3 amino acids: CSVEGAYNEQFF. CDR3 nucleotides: TGCAGCGTTGAAGGGGCGTACAATGAGCAGTTCTTC.

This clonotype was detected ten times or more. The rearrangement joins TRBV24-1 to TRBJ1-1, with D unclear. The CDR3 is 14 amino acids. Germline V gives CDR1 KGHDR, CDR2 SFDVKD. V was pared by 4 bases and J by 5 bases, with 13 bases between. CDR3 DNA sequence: TGTGCCACCAGTGACCCGGGCCGGGGAACTGAAGCTTTCTTT. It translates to CATSDPGRGTEAFF.